The clone carrying this TCR beta chain was seen at least ten times. Its antigen is undetermined. Germline assignment: CDR1 SEHNR and CDR2 FQNEAQ (reference sequence). The CDR3 spans 16 residues. V trimming: 5 bases; J trimming: 4 bases; junction bases outside the gene matches: 7. Unique molecular identifiers were incorporated during preparation of the TCRbeta library. A single record per CDR3 protein comes from TCRdb applying MiXCR to the PCR reads. The sample holds around 440,000 distinct CDR3 sequences, under 12% seen once. The data stem from a study of T-cell reconstitution after alpha-beta-depleted transplantation in children. General observations from the study: Some patients showed high day-60 TCRbeta diversity, which derived from surviving recipient T cells and thymic progenitors. Newly generated T cells supplied most T-cell counts and diversity one year post-transplant. Alpha-beta T cells present about two months after transplant were reported to originate from several hundred expanded graft clones.

The clonotype originates from a child aged 2 to 10 with inherited bone marrow failure, due to receive a stem cell transplant. The V gene is TRBV7-9, the J gene TRBJ2-1; the match to TRBD2 covers 11 bases. The material sequenced was PBMCs, taken before TCRalphabeta/CD19-depleted stem cell transplant. The DNA of the CDR3 is TGTGCCAGCAGCCCGCCGACTAGCGGGGAATACAATGAGCAGTTCTTC. It translates to CASSPPTSGEYNEQFF.